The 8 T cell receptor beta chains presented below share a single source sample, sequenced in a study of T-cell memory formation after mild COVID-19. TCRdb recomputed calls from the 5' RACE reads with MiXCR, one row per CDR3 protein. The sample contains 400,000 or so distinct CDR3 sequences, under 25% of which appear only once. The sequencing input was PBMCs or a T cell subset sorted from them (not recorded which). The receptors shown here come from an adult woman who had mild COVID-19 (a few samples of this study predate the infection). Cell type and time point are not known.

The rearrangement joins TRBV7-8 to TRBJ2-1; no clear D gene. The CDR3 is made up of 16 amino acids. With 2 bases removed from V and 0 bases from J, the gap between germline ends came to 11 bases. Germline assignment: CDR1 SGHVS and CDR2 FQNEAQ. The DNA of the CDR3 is TGTGCCAGCAGCTTATTCGATTACCACTCCTACAATGAGCAGTTCTTC. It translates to CASSLFDYHSYNEQFF.

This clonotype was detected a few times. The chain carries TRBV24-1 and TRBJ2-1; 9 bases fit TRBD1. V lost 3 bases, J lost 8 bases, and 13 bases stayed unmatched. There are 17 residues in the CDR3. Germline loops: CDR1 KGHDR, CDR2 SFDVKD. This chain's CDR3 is CATSDPGAGTGFHEQFF. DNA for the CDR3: TGTGCCACCAGTGATCCTGGGGCAGGGACAGGGTTTCATGAGCAGTTCTTC.

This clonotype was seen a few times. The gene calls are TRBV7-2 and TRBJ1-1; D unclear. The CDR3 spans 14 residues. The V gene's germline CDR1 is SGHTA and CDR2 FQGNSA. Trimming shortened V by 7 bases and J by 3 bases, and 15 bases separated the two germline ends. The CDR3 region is CASIPTAGYTEAFF. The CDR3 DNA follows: TGTGCCAGCATCCCGACGGCTGGGTACACTGAAGCTTTCTTT.

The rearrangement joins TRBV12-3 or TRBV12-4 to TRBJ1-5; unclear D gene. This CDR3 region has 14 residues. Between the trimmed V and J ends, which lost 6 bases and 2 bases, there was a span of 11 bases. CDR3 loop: CASREAVGNQPQHF. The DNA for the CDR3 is TGTGCCAGCAGGGAGGCAGTGGGCAATCAGCCCCAGCATTTT.

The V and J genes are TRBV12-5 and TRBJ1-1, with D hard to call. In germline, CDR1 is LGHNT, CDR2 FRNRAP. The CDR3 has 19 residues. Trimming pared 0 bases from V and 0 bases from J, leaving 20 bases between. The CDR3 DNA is TGTGCTAGTGGTTTGGTACTCGGCACAGAAGATGCGGTGAACACTGAAGCTTTCTTT. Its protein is CASGLVLGTEDAVNTEAFF.

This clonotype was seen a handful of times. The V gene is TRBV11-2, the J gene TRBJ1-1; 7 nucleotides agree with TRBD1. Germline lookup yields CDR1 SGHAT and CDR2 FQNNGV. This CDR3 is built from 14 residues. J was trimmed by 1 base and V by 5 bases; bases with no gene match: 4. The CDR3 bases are TGTGCCAGCAGCCCATGGACAGGGAACACTGAAGCTTTCTTT. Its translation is CASSPWTGNTEAFF.

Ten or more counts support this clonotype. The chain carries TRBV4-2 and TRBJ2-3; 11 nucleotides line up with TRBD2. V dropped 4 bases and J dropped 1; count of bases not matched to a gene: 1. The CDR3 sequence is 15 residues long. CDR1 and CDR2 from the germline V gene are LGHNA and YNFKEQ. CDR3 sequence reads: CASSLTSGGTDTQYF. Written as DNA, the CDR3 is TGTGCCAGCAGCCTGACTAGCGGGGGCACAGATACGCAGTATTTT.

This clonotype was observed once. DNA of the CDR3: TGTGCCAGCAGTTCCTACTCCTTGACGGATTCATACGAGCAGTACTTC. It codes for CASSSYSLTDSYEQYF. This chain links TRBV6-2 or TRBV6-3 with TRBJ2-7; no definite D call. CDR1 MNHEY and CDR2 SVGEGT come from the germline V gene. Trimming removed 4 bases from V and 4 bases from J, with 20 bases in between. The CDR3 is made up of 16 amino acids.